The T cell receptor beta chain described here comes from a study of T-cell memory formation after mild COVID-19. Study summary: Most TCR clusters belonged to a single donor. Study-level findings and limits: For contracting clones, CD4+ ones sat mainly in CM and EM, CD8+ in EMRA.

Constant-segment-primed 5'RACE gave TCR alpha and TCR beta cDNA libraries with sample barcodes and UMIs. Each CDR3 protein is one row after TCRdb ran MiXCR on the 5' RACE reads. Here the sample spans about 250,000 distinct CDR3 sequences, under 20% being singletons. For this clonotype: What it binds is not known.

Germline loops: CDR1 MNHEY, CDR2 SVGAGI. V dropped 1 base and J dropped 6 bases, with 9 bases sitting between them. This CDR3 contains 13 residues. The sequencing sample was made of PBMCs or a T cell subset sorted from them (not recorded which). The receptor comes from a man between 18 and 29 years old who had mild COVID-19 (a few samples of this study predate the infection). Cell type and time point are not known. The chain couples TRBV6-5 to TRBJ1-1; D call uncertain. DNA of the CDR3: TGTGCCAGCAGTTACTATTTTGGCGCTGAAGCTTTCTTT. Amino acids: CASSYYFGAEAFF.